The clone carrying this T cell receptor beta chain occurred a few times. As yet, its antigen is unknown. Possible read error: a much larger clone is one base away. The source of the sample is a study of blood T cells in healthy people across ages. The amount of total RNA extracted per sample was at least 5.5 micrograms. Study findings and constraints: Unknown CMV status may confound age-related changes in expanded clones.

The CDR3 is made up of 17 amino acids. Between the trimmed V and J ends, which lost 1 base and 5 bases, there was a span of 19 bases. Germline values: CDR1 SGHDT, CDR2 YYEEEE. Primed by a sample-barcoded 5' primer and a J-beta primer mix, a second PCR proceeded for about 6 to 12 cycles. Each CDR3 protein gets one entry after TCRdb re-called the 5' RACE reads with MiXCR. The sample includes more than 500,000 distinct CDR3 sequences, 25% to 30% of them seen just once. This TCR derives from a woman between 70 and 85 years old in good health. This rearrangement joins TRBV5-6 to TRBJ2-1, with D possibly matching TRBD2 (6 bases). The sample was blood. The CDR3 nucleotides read TGTGCCAGCAGCTTGCCCCGGGACTTCGCGGGCGACAATGAGCAGTTCTTC. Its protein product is CASSLPRDFAGDNEQFF.